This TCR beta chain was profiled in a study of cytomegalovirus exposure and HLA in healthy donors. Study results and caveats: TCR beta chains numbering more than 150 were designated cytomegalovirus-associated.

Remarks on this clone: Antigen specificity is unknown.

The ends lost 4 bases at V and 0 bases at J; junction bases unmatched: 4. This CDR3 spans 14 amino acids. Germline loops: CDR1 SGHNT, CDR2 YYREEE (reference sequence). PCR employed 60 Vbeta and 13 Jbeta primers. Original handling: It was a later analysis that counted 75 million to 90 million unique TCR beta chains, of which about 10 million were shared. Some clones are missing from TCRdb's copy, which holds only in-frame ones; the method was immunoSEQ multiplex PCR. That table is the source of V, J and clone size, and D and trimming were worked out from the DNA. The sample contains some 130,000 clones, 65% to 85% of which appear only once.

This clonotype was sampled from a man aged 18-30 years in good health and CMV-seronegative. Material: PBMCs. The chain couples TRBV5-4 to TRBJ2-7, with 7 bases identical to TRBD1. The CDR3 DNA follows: TGTGCCAGCAGCATCGGACAGGCCTCCTACGAGCAGTACTTC. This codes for CASSIGQASYEQYF.